This T cell receptor (beta chain) was identified in a study of chemoradiotherapy in HPV16-positive cancers. Study as a whole: Candidate HPV-specific clones and shared TCR motifs came from a couple of HPV16-positive patients. General observations from the study: Functional assays defining HPV-specific T cells used only a couple of HPV16-positive patients.

Germline values: CDR1 LNHDA, CDR2 SQIVND (reference sequence). V lost 3 bases, J lost 5 bases, and 10 bases stayed unmatched. This CDR3 is built from 16 residues. This clone occurred once. Its target is unknown. The protocol was immunoSEQ multiplex PCR, while the TCRdb copy is restricted to in-frame clones and leaves out a portion. Altogether fewer than 13,000 clones are present, roughly 84% being singletons, with the ten largest covering about 2.6%. Sample: blood, taken from a patient who underwent chemoradiotherapy. This chain uses TRBV19 with TRBJ1-1; TRBD1 aligns across 9 bases. This TCR was sampled from a human donor with HPV-associated anogenital cancer. The CDR3 DNA sequence: TGTGCCAGTAGTATCCTGGGACAGGGAGAAGAGACTGAAGCTTTCTTT. It translates to CASSILGQGEETEAFF.